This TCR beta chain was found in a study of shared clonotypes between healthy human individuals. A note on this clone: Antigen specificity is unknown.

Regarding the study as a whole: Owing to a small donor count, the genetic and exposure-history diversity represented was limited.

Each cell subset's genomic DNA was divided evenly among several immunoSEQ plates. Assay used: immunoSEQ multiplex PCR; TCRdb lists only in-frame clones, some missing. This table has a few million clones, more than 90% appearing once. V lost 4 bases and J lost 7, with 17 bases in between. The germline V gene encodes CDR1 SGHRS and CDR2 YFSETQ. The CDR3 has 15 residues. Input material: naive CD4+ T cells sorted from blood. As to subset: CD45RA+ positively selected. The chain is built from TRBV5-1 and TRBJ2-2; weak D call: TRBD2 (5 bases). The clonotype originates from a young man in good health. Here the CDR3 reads CASSPGSNTIGELFF. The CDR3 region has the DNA TGCGCCAGCAGCCCGGGGTCGAATACTATCGGGGAGCTGTTTTTT.